These 32 T cell receptor beta chains were all obtained from the same sample, sequenced in a study of T cells in Graves' hyperthyroidism and ophthalmopathy (dated by TCRdb to about 2019). Library method: multiplex PCR. Sequencer: Illumina HiSeq 2000. The TCR beta CDR3 regions were amplified from the RNA transcripts. For the first round of RT-PCR on the TCR CDR3, the HTBI primer set was used together with the Qiagen OneStep RT-PCR kit. TCRdb cleaned the public reads at Q25 with fastp, built clones with MiXCR and kept in-frame beta chains. Each entry is one CDR3 protein sequence, shown with its most common DNA and genes. In this sample the table shows more than 300,000 distinct CDR3 sequences, approximately 14% of which occur a single time. The ten largest clones capture approximately 11% of the sample. Sample: blood. All receptors come from a woman in her sixties with Graves' hyperthyroidism.

This clonotype came up many times. The chain joins TRBV20-1 to TRBJ2-1; D unclear. The CDR3 is 13 residues long. With 6 bases removed from V and 9 bases from J, the gap between germline ends came to 18 bases. Germline lookup yields CDR1 DFQATT and CDR2 SNEGSKA (reference sequence). The CDR3 region is CSATRFLSREQFF. The CDR3 DNA reads as TGCAGTGCCACCCGGTTCCTTTCCCGTGAGCAGTTCTTC.

In this sample, this clonotype turned up many times. This chain uses TRBV5-5 with TRBJ1-2; D possibly corresponds to TRBD1 (6 bases). The CDR3 has 15 residues. The V and J ends lost 4 bases and 4 bases respectively, with 17 bases between them. Germline V gene data show CDR1 as SGHKS and CDR2 as YYEKEE (reference sequence). Here the CDR3 DNA reads TGTGCCAGCAGCAATCAACAGGGCACTCCCTATGGCTACACCTTC. It encodes CASSNQQGTPYGYTF. The whole variable domain, filled in from reference TRBV5-5 and TRBJ1-2, reads DAGVTQSPTHLIKTRGQQVTLRCSPISGHKSVSWYQQVLGQGPQFIFQYYEKEERGRGNFPDRFSARQFPNYSSELNVNALLLGDSALYLCASSNQQGTPYGYTFGSGTRLTVV.

This clonotype appeared many times. This chain links TRBV2 with TRBJ2-7; D uncertain. The CDR3 is 11 residues long. The ends were cut back, 2 bases at V and 3 bases at J, with 2 bases in the middle. Germline V gives CDR1 SNHLY, CDR2 FYNNEI. The CDR3 DNA reads as TGTGCCAGCAGTGAATACTACGAGCAGTACTTC. It is translated as CASSEYYEQYF.

This clonotype was counted many times. V is TRBV12-3 or TRBV12-4 and J is TRBJ2-7; TRBD2 is a possible D gene (5 bases). CDR3 length: 13 residues. The ends were cut back, 1 base at V and 4 bases at J, with 8 bases in the middle. This chain's CDR3 is CASSLDGIYEQYF. The CDR3 coding sequence is TGTGCCAGCAGTTTAGACGGGATTTACGAGCAGTACTTC.

This clonotype has a count of ten or more. This chain connects TRBV5-6 to TRBJ2-1; D may be TRBD2 (6 bases). This CDR3 contains 15 residues. V was trimmed by 4 bases and J by 4 bases, leaving 15 bases between them. The germline V gene encodes CDR1 SGHDT and CDR2 YYEEEE. CDR3 in amino acids: CASSRYPSEYNEQFF. The CDR3 nucleotides are TGTGCCAGCAGCCGTTACCCTAGCGAGTACAATGAGCAGTTCTTC.

The J gene is TRBJ1-2, the V gene TRBV28; possible D gene TRBD1, 5 bases. The CDR3 spans 13 residues. V lost 5 bases and J lost 7, with 14 bases in between. Germline CDR1 reads MDHEN; CDR2 reads SYDVKM. Here the CDR3 reads CASSLFQGGGYTF. CDR3 DNA: TGTGCCAGCAGTCTTTTTCAGGGAGGTGGCTACACCTTC.

This clonotype was observed many times. The V call is TRBV6-2 or TRBV6-3, the J call TRBJ2-7, with 9 bases fitting TRBD2. This CDR3 is 17 amino acids long. V shed 4 bases, J shed 5 bases, and the junction held 15 bases outside the gene matches. Looked up from germline, CDR1 is MNHEY and CDR2 is SVGEGT. CDR3 in DNA: TGTGCCAGCAGTTCCCTCTTTTTAGCGGGAGTTTTCCACGAGCAGTACTTC. It encodes CASSSLFLAGVFHEQYF.

This clonotype has ten or more counts. The chain uses TRBV6-2 or TRBV6-3 and TRBJ2-5; D gene ambiguous. Trimming left V 6 bases short and J 9 bases short, with 20 bases between. Germline CDR1 reads MNHEY; CDR2 reads SVGEGT. The CDR3 spans 14 residues. CDR3 nucleotide sequence: TGTGCCAGCAGCTCCGTGTTCCGCTTTGGGGCCCAGTACTTC. Its translation is CASSSVFRFGAQYF.

This clonotype was counted between two and nine times. This chain connects TRBV5-4 to TRBJ2-1; D not resolved. Trimming took 0 bases from V and 0 from J, leaving 7 bases between them. The CDR3 has 15 amino acids. Germline-derived CDR1 and CDR2 are SGHNT and YYREEE (reference sequence). In DNA form, the CDR3 reads TGTGCCAGCAGCTTGGGCACGAACTCCTACAATGAGCAGTTCTTC. Encoded protein: CASSLGTNSYNEQFF.

This clonotype has more than one count but fewer than ten. The chain is built from TRBV7-9 and TRBJ2-3; D is perhaps TRBD2 (6 bases). Germline lookup yields CDR1 SEHNR and CDR2 FQNEAQ (reference sequence). The CDR3 is 16 residues long. V gave up 2 bases and J gave up 1 base, with 13 bases separating them. The CDR3 reads CASSLWSGVGTDTQYF. As DNA, the CDR3 is TGTGCCAGCAGCTTATGGTCGGGAGTGGGCACAGATACGCAGTATTTT. The full variable domain, with the rest looked up from reference TRBV7-9 and TRBJ2-3, is DTGVSQNPRHKITKRGQNVTFRCDPISEHNRLYWYRQTLGQGPEFLTYFQNEAQLEKSRLLSDRFSAERPKGSFSTLEIQRTEQGDSAMYLCASSLWSGVGTDTQYFGPGTRLTVL.

Ten or more counts support this clonotype. This CDR3 is CASSPGPAYNEQFF. CDR3 bases: TGTGCCAGCAGCCCGGGACCGGCTTACAATGAGCAGTTCTTC. This chain connects TRBV2 to TRBJ2-1, with D possibly called TRBD1 or TRBD2 (5 bases each). The CDR3 contains 14 residues. V was cut by 6 bases and J by 4 bases, with 13 bases left in between. Per germline, CDR1 SNHLY and CDR2 FYNNEI.

This clonotype turned up a few times. The V gene is TRBV5-1, the J gene TRBJ2-2, with TRBD1 matching 7 bases. From germline, CDR1 is SGHRS and CDR2 YFSETQ. This CDR3 has 14 amino acids. V gave up 9 bases and J gave up 1 base; unmatched junction bases: 6. Written as DNA, the CDR3 is TGCGCCACCCGAAGACAGGGGAACACCGGGGAGCTGTTTTTT. Amino acids: CATRRQGNTGELFF.

Note on this clonotype: A much larger clone differs from this one at a single base, so this may be a read error. The rearrangement links TRBV15 to TRBJ2-1; perhaps D is TRBD1 or TRBD2 (7 bases each). Gene TRBJ2-7 matches the end of the DNA better, so the J call may be wrong. Germline V gives CDR1 LNHNV, CDR2 YYDKDF (reference sequence). The CDR3 loop spans 15 amino acids. The CDR3 loop is CATSSGEGAYNEQYF. The CDR3 DNA reads TGTGCCACCAGCAGCGGGGAGGGGGCCTACAATGAGCAGTACTTC.

The table lists this clonotype with many counts. The CDR3 loop is CASSMSRTGGVEQYF. Written as DNA, the CDR3 is TGTGCCAGCAGTATGTCCCGGACCGGGGGGGTCGAGCAGTACTTC. The chain joins TRBV2 to TRBJ2-7; 8 bases are a match to TRBD2. Germline V gene sequence: CDR1 SNHLY, CDR2 FYNNEI. There are 15 residues in the CDR3. Trimming at V came to 5 bases and at J to 6 bases, leaving 12 bases not matched to a gene.

This clonotype was counted a single time. The J gene is TRBJ2-1, the V gene TRBV12-3 or TRBV12-4; perhaps TRBD2 as D (5 bases). V lost 6 bases, J lost 6 bases, and 12 bases lay in between. The CDR3 spans 13 residues. CDR3 in amino acids: CASRRTSPNEQFF. The CDR3 region has the DNA TGTGCCAGCAGGAGAACTAGTCCCAATGAGCAGTTCTTC.

This rearrangement joins TRBV6-9 to TRBJ2-2, with 9 bases aligning to TRBD1. V lost 2 bases and J lost 3; bases outside the gene matches: 1. The V gene's germline CDR1 is MNHGY and CDR2 SVAAGI. The CDR3 runs to 15 residues. DNA of the CDR3: TGTGCCAGCAGTTATGGGGACAGGGACACCGGGGAGCTGTTTTTT. Protein product: CASSYGDRDTGELFF.

This clonotype was found many times. The V gene is TRBV6-1, the J gene TRBJ2-5, with 7 bases lining up with TRBD2. Germline V gene sequence: CDR1 MNHNS, CDR2 SASEGT. V dropped 10 bases and J dropped 4; count of bases not matched to a gene: 12. The CDR3 length is 14 residues. In DNA form, the CDR3 reads TGTGCCAACACAAGACTAGCCCGTAGAGAGACCCAGTACTTC. Translating it yields CANTRLARRETQYF.

This clonotype was seen repeatedly, ten times or more. The J gene is TRBJ1-2, the V gene TRBV29-1; 7 bases match TRBD1. Germline V gives CDR1 SQVTM, CDR2 ANQGSEA. The CDR3 spans 12 residues. With V trimmed by 4 bases and J by 7 bases, 6 bases remained unmatched. The CDR3 is CSVGTGDRGYTF. In nucleotides, the CDR3 is TGCAGCGTTGGAACAGGGGACCGTGGCTACACCTTC.

This clonotype was detected ten times or more. This sequence joins TRBV7-2 and TRBJ2-1; 9 bases are a match to TRBD2. Germline trimming cut 6 bases from V and 3 bases from J; bases unmatched to any gene: 6. CDR3 length: 15 amino acids. Germline V gives CDR1 SGHTA, CDR2 FQGNSA. CDR3 in DNA: TGTGCCAGCAGAGAGACTAGCGGTCACTACAATGAGCAGTTCTTC. Protein: CASRETSGHYNEQFF.

The CDR3 region is CASSSLAGEGEQFF. The CDR3 DNA is TGTGCCAGCAGTTCACTAGCGGGAGAAGGTGAGCAGTTCTTC. The genes are TRBV11-2 and TRBJ2-1; TRBD2 aligns across 11 bases. CDR3 length: 14 amino acids. From germline, CDR1 is SGHAT and CDR2 FQNNGV. With V trimmed by 6 bases and J by 9 bases, 7 bases remained unmatched.

CDR3 in amino acids: CSARAQTYEQYF. Here the CDR3 DNA reads TGCAGTGCTAGGGCCCAGACCTACGAGCAGTACTTC. The chain uses TRBV20-1 and TRBJ2-7, with D unresolved. With 3 bases removed from V and 2 bases from J, the gap between germline ends came to 8 bases. The CDR3 totals 12 residues. Per germline, CDR1 DFQATT and CDR2 SNEGSKA (reference sequence).

The V call is TRBV3-1, the J call TRBJ2-1; 9 bases are a match to TRBD2. The CDR3 contains 16 residues. Germline V gene data show CDR1 as LGHDT and CDR2 as YNNKEL (reference sequence). The V gene end was trimmed by 0 bases and the J gene end by 7 bases; junction bases not matched to a gene: 7. Here the CDR3 reads CASSQEAGGPMNEQFF. The CDR3 nucleotides are TGTGCCAGCAGCCAAGAGGCGGGAGGGCCTATGAATGAGCAGTTCTTC.

In this sample, this clonotype turned up a few times. Possible read error: a much larger clone is one base away. The V gene is TRBV9, the J gene TRBJ1-1; D ambiguous. From germline, CDR1 is SGDLS and CDR2 YYNGEE. This CDR3 has 13 residues. The V end lost 2 bases, the J end lost 1 base, and 6 bases lay between the germline ends. CDR3 sequence reads: CASSVMGNTEAFF. CDR3 in DNA: TGTGCCAGCAGCGTGATGGGGAACACTGAAGCTTTCTTT.

The genes are TRBV7-2 and TRBJ2-7; D is uncertain. Trimming took 4 bases from V and 0 from J, leaving 10 bases between them. CDR1 SGHTA and CDR2 FQGNSA come from the germline V gene. The CDR3 contains 14 residues. The CDR3 loop is CASSSNLNSYEQYF. CDR3 sequence (DNA): TGTGCCAGCAGCTCAAACCTTAACTCCTACGAGCAGTACTTC.

This clonotype was seen repeatedly, ten times or more. The rearrangement uses TRBV9 and TRBJ2-2; 7 bases agree with TRBD1. With V trimmed by 2 bases and J by 3 bases, 7 bases remained unmatched. This CDR3 contains 16 residues. Germline values: CDR1 SGDLS, CDR2 YYNGEE. The CDR3 region is CASSVTGTVDTGELFF. As DNA, the CDR3 is TGTGCCAGCAGCGTCACCGGGACAGTCGACACCGGGGAGCTGTTTTTT.

V gene TRBV6-5 combines with J gene TRBJ2-7; TRBD2 matches 9 bases. V lost 2 bases, J lost 6 bases, and 8 bases stayed unmatched. The length of the CDR3 is 15 residues. Germline assignment: CDR1 MNHEY and CDR2 SVGAGI. The chain's CDR3 is CASSYLPSGNREQYF. The CDR3 DNA reads as TGTGCCAGCAGTTACCTGCCTAGCGGGAATCGCGAGCAGTACTTC.

There are a few counts of this clonotype. The V and J genes are TRBV4-2 and TRBJ2-1; TRBD2 is a possible D gene (5 bases). V lost 1 base and J lost 6, with 16 bases in between. Germline V gives CDR1 LGHNA, CDR2 YNFKEQ. The CDR3 is made up of 16 amino acids. This CDR3 is CASSQVSGSIGNEQFF. The CDR3 DNA is TGTGCCAGCAGCCAAGTTTCGGGGTCGATTGGCAATGAGCAGTTCTTC.

This clonotype was detected many times. V is TRBV6-1 and J is TRBJ2-7; no reliable D call. The germline V and J ends were trimmed by 8 bases and 6 bases, with 26 bases remaining between them. Per the germline V gene, CDR1 is MNHNS and CDR2 is SASEGT. The CDR3 contains 16 residues. CDR3 amino acids: CASQSYARAPGSEQYF. The CDR3 DNA is TGTGCCAGCCAATCATATGCCCGGGCCCCCGGCAGCGAGCAGTACTTC.

This clonotype appeared many times. The chain carries TRBV19 and TRBJ2-2; 9 bases are a match to TRBD1. Losses at the gene ends were 5 bases for V and 0 bases for J; bases not matched to a gene: 4. This CDR3 has 16 amino acids. Germline loops: CDR1 LNHDA, CDR2 SQIVND (reference sequence). Here the CDR3 DNA reads TGTGCCAGTAGTCAACAGGGGGCATCGAACACCGGGGAGCTGTTTTTT. The encoded protein is CASSQQGASNTGELFF. The full variable domain, in which reference TRBV19 and TRBJ2-2 provide the parts outside the CDR3, is DGGITQSPKYLFRKEGQNVTLSCEQNLNHDAMYWYRQDPGQGLRLIYYSQIVNDFQKGDIAEGYSVSREKKESFPLTVTSAQKNPTAFYLCASSQQGASNTGELFFGEGSRLTVL.

This clonotype was seen only a few times. V and J are TRBV6-1 and TRBJ1-5; D is perhaps TRBD1 (5 bases). The CDR3 is 13 amino acids. The germline gives CDR1 MNHNS, CDR2 SASEGT. Trimming stripped 6 bases from V and 3 bases from J, with 9 bases between. As DNA, the CDR3 is TGTGCCAGCAGCGGGGACCTCAATCAGCCCCAGCATTTT. This encodes CASSGDLNQPQHF.

This chain's CDR3 is CASSLNPAVLSYNEQFF. The CDR3 region has the DNA TGTGCCAGCAGCTTAAATCCAGCGGTCCTCTCCTACAATGAGCAGTTCTTC. The rearrangement links TRBV7-3 to TRBJ2-1; the D gene is possibly TRBD2 (5 bases). CDR1 is SGHTA and CDR2 is FQGTGA in the germline V gene. Trimming shortened V by 1 base and J by 0 bases, and 13 bases separated the two germline ends. The CDR3 consists of 17 residues. Using reference TRBV7-3 and TRBJ2-1 for the parts outside the CDR3, the full variable domain is GAGVSQTPSNKVTEKGKYVELRCDPISGHTALYWYRQSLGQGPEFLIYFQGTGAADDSGLPNDRFFAVRPEGSVSTLKIQRTERGDSAVYLCASSLNPAVLSYNEQFFGPGTRLTVL.

This clonotype was picked up many times. V usage is TRBV11-2 and J usage is TRBJ2-1, with a possible D match to TRBD2 (5 bases). V was shortened by 5 bases and J by 4 bases, with 15 bases between the two germline ends. Per the germline V gene, CDR1 is SGHAT and CDR2 is FQNNGV. CDR3 size: 15 residues. Here the CDR3 DNA reads TGTGCCAGCAGCCTGTCGAGCGGAACGTACAATGAGCAGTTCTTC. Protein product: CASSLSSGTYNEQFF.